Each of the 12 T cell receptor beta chains below was sequenced from the same sample in a study of CXCR3-negative and CXCR3-positive naive CD8 T cells. Study findings and constraints: Naive CXCR3-positive cells had TRB CDR3s more hydrophobic than those of CXCR3-negative naive cells.

UMI labels and 5' RACE were used to prepare the TRB cDNA libraries. For each CDR3 protein, TCRdb gives one entry from its re-call of the 5' RACE reads, without DNA. Here the sample table reports 120,000 or so distinct CDR3 sequences. No antigen has been assigned to these receptors. The specimen was naive CXCR3+ CD8+ T cells from blood. Subset noted: CD45RO-CCR7+CD27+CD95- naive CD8+ T cells expressing CXCR3 (TNR3+). The receptors were gathered from a human donor in good health. Some clones in this sample may be carry-over from other donors' samples.

The rearrangement uses TRBV7-9 and TRBJ1-2; TCRdb outputs TRBD1, but without DNA this stays unchecked. In germline, CDR1 is SEHNR, CDR2 FQNEAQ (reference sequence). This CDR3 has 16 residues. CDR3 sequence: CASSLPPGTANYGYTF.

The chain carries TRBV20-1 and TRBJ1-6. This CDR3 contains 13 residues. CDR1 is DFQATT, CDR2 SNEGSKA, per germline (reference sequence). The CDR3 is CSARGKEYSPLHF.

The V call is TRBV21-1, the J call TRBJ2-3. TRBV21-1 corresponds to a pseudogene. CDR3 length: 13 amino acids. The CDR3 protein is CASSKDGEDTQYF.

The J gene is TRBJ2-1, the V gene TRBV7-6. Germline CDR1 and CDR2: SGHVS and FNYEAQ. The CDR3 loop spans 13 amino acids. The CDR3 loop reads CASSDHSYNEQFF.

The V call is TRBV27, the J call TRBJ2-1; TCRdb picks TRBD2, but there is no DNA to check that call. Per the germline V gene, CDR1 is MNHEY and CDR2 is SMNVEV (reference sequence). The CDR3 totals 14 residues. The CDR3: CASSPAGHYNEQFF.

The CDR3 here is CASSNGDSPYEQYF. V usage is TRBV19 and J usage is TRBJ2-7; TCRdb's assignment of TRBD1 cannot be checked, as there is no DNA. The CDR3 is made up of 14 amino acids. The germline V gene has CDR1 LNHDA and CDR2 SQIVND (reference sequence).

J is TRBJ2-1 and V is TRBV4-1; with no DNA, the TCRdb D assignment of TRBD2 cannot be verified. CDR3 size: 14 residues. Germline V CDR1 and CDR2: MGHRA, YSYEKL. This CDR3 reads CASSQIAGGPSQFF.

V usage is TRBV7-8 and J usage is TRBJ2-2; TCRdb's assignment of TRBD1 cannot be checked, as there is no DNA. This CDR3 spans 16 amino acids. CDR1 is SGHVS, CDR2 FQNEAQ, per germline. The CDR3 region is CASSLSGGVGTGELFF.

This chain links TRBV14 with TRBJ2-7; TCRdb outputs TRBD1, but without DNA this stays unchecked. The germline gives CDR1 SGHDN, CDR2 FVKESK. The CDR3 runs to 15 residues. The CDR3 spells CASSYRDRPSYEQYF.

V usage is TRBV13 and J usage is TRBJ2-7; TCRdb's D call, TRBD1, is unchecked because there is no DNA. There are 15 residues in the CDR3. Germline CDR1 PRHDT, CDR2 FYEKMQ (reference sequence). The CDR3 sequence is CASSPGQAVTYEQYF.

The chain recombines TRBV4-1 with TRBJ1-1. This CDR3 is 14 amino acids long. The germline V gene has CDR1 MGHRA and CDR2 YSYEKL. The CDR3 loop is CASSQLHENTEAFF.

V usage is TRBV29-1 and J usage is TRBJ2-5; TCRdb returns TRBD2, unconfirmable since there is no DNA. Germline CDR1 SQVTM, CDR2 ANQGSEA. The CDR3 sequence is 16 residues long. Here the CDR3 reads CSVVPEPTSGQETQYF.